What follows is one T cell receptor beta chain and its context. Antigen unknown. The CDR3 is 14 residues long. Germline loops: CDR1 MNHNY, CDR2 SVGAGI (reference sequence). V trimming: 11 bases; J trimming: 4 bases; junction bases outside the gene matches: 11. The record originates from a study of cytomegalovirus exposure and HLA in healthy donors. Turning to the study itself: A preliminary data release comprised tens of millions of unique TCRs obtained from HLA-typed donors. Study-level points and caveats: V- and J-gene trimming in TCR beta was tied to a missense DCLRE1C variant by an analysis performed later.

The PCR made use of 60 Vbeta and 13 Jbeta primers. In the original processing: Later, tens of millions of unique TCR beta chains were counted in an analysis, and approximately 10 million of them were shared. Profiling relied on immunoSEQ multiplex PCR, and the TCRdb table lists in-frame clones only, not all of them. V, J and clone size derive from that table, while D and trimming were established from the DNA sequence. The sample carries some 170,000 clones, around 79% recorded once. The sample consisted of PBMCs. V is TRBV6-6 and J is TRBJ1-5, with 7 bases identical to TRBD1. This receptor was obtained from a man aged 35 to 55 in good health and CMV-seropositive. The CDR3 here is CAGGQAKGNQPQHF. CDR3 coding DNA: TGTGCCGGAGGACAGGCAAAAGGGAATCAGCCCCAGCATTTT.